The clone carrying this T cell receptor beta chain occurred many times. Its antigen is as yet unknown. These data come from a study of T cells after yellow fever vaccination. Study findings and constraints: The secondary response showed a weaker magnitude and a faster peak, day 5 versus 15. After the booster, 96% of CD4 and 75% to 90% of CD8 primary-response clones were re-detected. The appearance of a small share of clonotypes in both CD4 and CD8 compartments was observed.

Between the trimmed V and J ends, which lost 2 bases and 4 bases, there was a span of 14 bases. CDR3 length: 14 residues. Germline V gene lookup returns CDR1 DFQATT and CDR2 SNEGSKA (reference sequence). 5'RACE template switching produced TCR cDNA carrying a universal primer site and UMIs. TCRdb reprocessed the 5' RACE reads via MiXCR and lists one record per CDR3 protein. The table records more than 350,000 distinct CDR3 sequences, around a tenth of them present only once. J is TRBJ1-1 and V is TRBV20-1, with TRBD1 as a possible D gene (5 bases). Sample: PBMCs, taken on the day of the first yellow fever vaccination. This clonotype was obtained from a man aged 18-30 years who received the YFV17D yellow fever vaccine. The CDR3 loop is CSARRRGPSTEAFF. CDR3 DNA: TGCAGTGCTAGACGGCGGGGCCCGAGCACTGAAGCTTTCTTT.